A selection of T cell receptor beta chains follows, all from one sample in a study of blood T cells in healthy people across ages. Using its own MiXCR run on the 5' RACE reads, TCRdb lists one record per CDR3 protein. This sample carries 1.5 million to 2 million distinct CDR3 sequences, around 35% of them seen once, and the ten largest clones take about 10%. The sequenced sample was blood. The receptors were sampled from a woman in her 30s in good health. The CDR3 runs from the conserved cysteine through the conserved F or W. Fields, in order: D gene, V gene, clone size, J gene, CDR3 protein, CDR3 DNA. The D gene is left open where the match is weak. Clone size appears in some rows only: once, few, many, or a class for an expanded clone.

TRBD1	TRBV19	.	TRBJ2-1	CASSIVTGVNEQFF	TGTGCCAGTAGTATAGTTACAGGGGTCAATGAGCAGTTCTTC
TRBD2	TRBV2	few	TRBJ2-1	CASSENRQLAASYNEQFF	TGTGCCAGCAGTGAAAACAGGCAGCTAGCGGCCTCCTACAATGAGCAGTTCTTC
.	TRBV21-1	.	TRBJ1-4	CASSLWRAANEKLFF	TGTGCCAGCAGCCTATGGAGGGCCGCTAATGAAAAACTGTTTTTT
.	TRBV20-1	.	TRBJ2-1	CSARGDQFYNEQFF	TGCAGTGCTAGAGGGGATCAATTTTACAATGAGCAGTTCTTC
TRBD1	TRBV5-1	.	TRBJ1-2	CASSGDRRTGYTF	TGCGCCAGCAGCGGGGACAGACGAACGGGCTACACCTTC
TRBD1	TRBV10-3	.	TRBJ2-6	CAISAQGQLASGANVLTF	TGTGCCATCAGTGCTCAGGGACAGTTAGCCTCTGGGGCCAACGTCCTGACTTTC
.	TRBV3-1	few	TRBJ2-3	CASAPGGRPSTDTQYF	TGTGCCAGCGCCCCGGGGGGCCGTCCTAGCACAGATACGCAGTATTTT
.	TRBV7-8	.	TRBJ2-5	CASTPQGYLRETQYF	TGTGCCAGCACCCCTCAGGGCTACCTCCGAGAGACCCAGTACTTC
.	TRBV4-1	few	TRBJ1-4	CASSQEGVEKLFF	TGCGCCAGCAGCCAAGAAGGGGTTGAAAAACTGTTTTTT
.	TRBV7-6	once	TRBJ2-1	CASSLAGEIGYTEQFF	TGTGCCAGCAGCTTAGCGGGGGAGATTGGCTACACTGAGCAGTTCTTC
.	TRBV5-1	few	TRBJ2-1	CASSPTGTVGRSYNEQFF	TGCGCCAGCAGCCCGACCGGGACCGTCGGAAGATCCTACAATGAGCAGTTCTTC
TRBD2	TRBV7-2	.	TRBJ2-5	CASSLMLAEETQYF	TGTGCCAGCAGCTTAATGCTAGCGGAGGAGACCCAGTACTTC
.	TRBV20-1	.	TRBJ2-5	CSASRGGVGLETQYF	TGCAGTGCATCAAGAGGGGGGGTTGGGTTGGAGACCCAGTACTTC
.	TRBV28	.	TRBJ2-3	CAGRSSGTDTQYF	TGTGCCGGACGATCGTCAGGAACAGATACGCAGTATTTT
.	TRBV5-1	few	TRBJ1-1	CASSLPGEKAFF	TGCGCCAGCAGCTTACCGGGGGAGAAGGCTTTCTTT
TRBD1	TRBV14	few	TRBJ2-7	CATNPFTGTEAYEQYF	TGTGCCACCAACCCATTTACCGGGACAGAGGCCTACGAGCAGTACTTC
.	TRBV4-1	.	TRBJ2-3	CASSQLRGATDTQYF	TGCGCCAGCAGCCAACTAAGGGGGGCTACAGATACGCAGTATTTT
.	TRBV3-1	.	TRBJ1-2	CASSQRQDVPVYGYTF	TGTGCCAGCAGCCAGCGACAGGACGTTCCTGTCTATGGCTACACCTTC
TRBD1	TRBV6-1	.	TRBJ2-1	CASSGGTGWNEQFF	TGTGCCAGCAGTGGAGGGACAGGGTGGAATGAGCAGTTCTTC
TRBD2	TRBV2	few	TRBJ2-1	CATNREVAGGGEQFF	TGTGCCACCAACAGGGAGGTAGCGGGAGGGGGTGAGCAGTTCTTC